This TCR beta chain was captured in a study of blood T cell repertoires in COVID-19. Turning to the study itself: Sites in the United States, Italy and Spain provided acute and convalescent COVID-19 samples.

Germline lookup yields CDR1 GTSNPN and CDR2 SVGIG (reference sequence). V was clipped by 2 bases and J by 3 bases; unmatched bases: 4. The CDR3 contains 13 residues. Per the study methods: Nucleated cell number was recorded as an estimate derived from reference gene primer amplification. Sequencing used immunoSEQ multiplex PCR; TCRdb keeps in-frame clones, though not all of them. The V and J calls and clone size are taken from that table; D and trimming were inferred from the DNA. This table has 150,000 to 200,000 clones, roughly four fifths appearing once. This sequence joins TRBV30 and TRBJ2-7; 7 bases map to TRBD1. The sequenced sample was peripheral blood. The sequence was obtained from a woman aged 30 to 39 with acute or convalescent COVID-19. The CDR3 loop reads CAWSHGTDYEQYF. The CDR3 DNA reads TGTGCCTGGAGTCACGGGACAGACTACGAGCAGTACTTC.